The 21 T cell receptor beta chains below were found in one sample sequenced in a study of T-cell reconstitution after alpha-beta-depleted transplantation in children. The authors prepared the TCRbeta library with unique molecular identifiers. TCRdb passed the PCR reads through MiXCR, listing each CDR3 protein once. Of around 100,000 distinct CDR3 sequences in the sample, 10% were seen once. Sequenced here: PBMCs, sampled before TCRalphabeta/CD19-depleted stem cell transplant. The receptors stem from a boy aged 2 to 10 with acute lymphoblastic leukemia, due to receive a stem cell transplant.

The gene calls are TRBV20-1 and TRBJ2-1; no clear D. There are 15 residues in the CDR3. Trimming took 3 bases from V and 2 from J, leaving 14 bases between them. The germline gives CDR1 DFQATT, CDR2 SNEGSKA (reference sequence). CDR3 bases: TGCAGTGCTAGTCCCCCTAGGCGCGCCTACAATGAGCAGTTCTTC. Its protein is CSASPPRRAYNEQFF.

The V call is TRBV18, the J call TRBJ2-7; the match to TRBD1 covers 9 bases. The CDR3 has 15 amino acids. V lost 6 bases, J lost 3 bases, and 9 bases stayed unmatched. CDR1 is KGHSH and CDR2 is LQKENI in the germline V gene. The CDR3 DNA is TGTGCCAGCTCGCTTACGCGGGACAGGGACTACGAGCAGTACTTC. Protein: CASSLTRDRDYEQYF.

This clonotype has a handful of counts. The rearrangement links TRBV5-1 to TRBJ2-7; tentatively, D is TRBD1 or TRBD2 (5 bases each). Germline-derived CDR1 and CDR2 are SGHRS and YFSETQ. The CDR3 runs to 15 residues. Trimming left V 5 bases short and J 5 bases short, with 20 bases between. The chain's CDR3 is CASSHGDRRWNEQYF. The CDR3 DNA reads as TGCGCCAGCAGTCATGGGGACCGCAGATGGAACGAGCAGTACTTC.

A note on this clonotype: The junction shows a germline mismatch at one end, possibly a read error. This chain links TRBV7-7 with TRBJ2-2, with D unresolved. The length of the CDR3 is 19 residues. Germline V lookup: CDR1 SSHAT, CDR2 FNYEAQ (reference sequence). DNA of the CDR3: TGTGCCTGCAGCCGTCCCAATAGGCTCGGCGGAAGAAACACCGGGGAGCTGTTTTTT. It specifies CACSRPNRLGGRNTGELFF.

This clonotype has just a few counts. The V call is TRBV5-5, the J call TRBJ2-1, with 11 bases that match TRBD2. In germline, CDR1 is SGHKS, CDR2 YYEKEE (reference sequence). This CDR3 has 17 residues. The V gene end was trimmed by 0 bases and the J gene end by 8 bases; junction bases not matched to a gene: 10. The CDR3 region has the DNA TGTGCCAGCAGCTTGGGACTAGCGGGACCCTTTATCGATGAGCAGTTCTTC. This encodes CASSLGLAGPFIDEQFF.

This clonotype was picked up a small number of times. V and J are TRBV3-1 and TRBJ1-1; D gene ambiguous. CDR1 and CDR2 from the germline V gene are LGHDT and YNNKEL (reference sequence). The CDR3 runs to 15 residues. V was clipped by 2 bases and J by 4 bases, with 14 bases between them. CDR3 in amino acids: CASSQFRGGGTEAFF. The DNA for the CDR3 is TGTGCCAGCAGCCAATTTCGGGGTGGCGGCACTGAAGCTTTCTTT.

V usage is TRBV6-1 and J usage is TRBJ2-7, with D uncertain. In germline, CDR1 is MNHNS, CDR2 SASEGT. With 4 bases removed from V and 5 bases from J, the gap between germline ends came to 15 bases. The CDR3 has 14 amino acids. CDR3: CASSVGKEYHEQYF. Written as DNA, the CDR3 is TGTGCCAGCAGTGTAGGAAAGGAGTACCACGAGCAGTACTTC.

This clonotype has at least ten counts. The chain links TRBV12-3 or TRBV12-4 to TRBJ1-1; 7 bases match TRBD1. V was clipped by 7 bases and J by 0 bases; unmatched bases: 5. The CDR3 covers 14 residues. CDR3 sequence reads: CASNSGQLNTEAFF. CDR3 in DNA: TGTGCCAGCAATTCGGGACAGTTGAACACTGAAGCTTTCTTT.

This clonotype was seen ten or more times. The genes are TRBV29-1 and TRBJ2-1; 7 nucleotides agree with TRBD2. Germline V gives CDR1 SQVTM, CDR2 ANQGSEA. J lost 2 bases, V lost 6 bases, and 10 bases had no gene match. The CDR3 has 15 amino acids. The CDR3 protein is CSVVAGEFTYNEQFF. DNA for the CDR3: TGCAGCGTGGTGGCGGGAGAGTTTACCTACAATGAGCAGTTCTTC.

This clonotype appeared many times. The CDR3 loop reads CASRQRESYEQYF. The CDR3 nucleotides read TGTGCCAGCCGTCAGCGGGAGTCCTACGAGCAGTACTTC. V usage is TRBV6-5 and J usage is TRBJ2-7; 8 bases match TRBD2. The germline gives CDR1 MNHEY, CDR2 SVGAGI. The CDR3 spans 13 residues. V trimming: 8 bases; J trimming: 1 base; junction bases outside the gene matches: 4.

This clonotype was observed a handful of times. In nucleotides, the CDR3 is TGTGCCAGCAGCTTAAGGCTAGCGGGATCCAATGAGCAGTTCTTC. It codes for CASSLRLAGSNEQFF. V usage is TRBV7-2 and J usage is TRBJ2-1; the match to TRBD2 covers 9 bases. V was clipped by 2 bases and J by 6 bases; unmatched bases: 5. This CDR3 spans 15 amino acids. The germline V gene encodes CDR1 SGHTA and CDR2 FQGNSA.

The V and J genes are TRBV6-4 and TRBJ2-3, with D uncertain. Deletions cut 4 bases from V and 0 bases from J, with 8 bases between. Germline V gene sequence: CDR1 MRHNA, CDR2 SNTAGT. CDR3 size: 14 residues. CDR3 residues: CASSANGSTDTQYF. CDR3 coding DNA: TGTGCCAGCAGTGCTAACGGGAGCACAGATACGCAGTATTTT.

This rearrangement joins TRBV5-1 to TRBJ2-1; 9 nucleotides align to TRBD1. V lost 4 bases, J lost 3 bases, and 5 bases stayed unmatched. Per germline, CDR1 SGHRS and CDR2 YFSETQ. The CDR3 totals 15 residues. CDR3 residues: CASSLRTGVYNEQFF. The CDR3 coding sequence is TGCGCCAGCAGCCTTAGGACAGGGGTCTACAATGAGCAGTTCTTC. Combining the CDR3 with reference TRBV5-1 and TRBJ2-1 gives the whole variable domain KAGVTQTPRYLIKTRGQQVTLSCSPISGHRSVSWYQQTPGQGLQFLFEYFSETQRNKGNFPGRFSGRQFSNSRSEMNVSTLELGDSALYLCASSLRTGVYNEQFFGPGTRLTVL.

J is TRBJ1-1 and V is TRBV20-1; D not certain. Germline values: CDR1 DFQATT, CDR2 SNEGSKA (reference sequence). This CDR3 spans 8 amino acids. V was trimmed by 8 bases and J by 8 bases, leaving 6 bases between them. CDR3 sequence reads: CSSKEAFF. CDR3 bases: TGCAGTAGCAAGGAAGCTTTCTTT.

The chain carries TRBV6-5 and TRBJ1-1; possibly TRBD1 for D (5 bases). CDR1 MNHEY and CDR2 SVGAGI come from the germline V gene. CDR3 length: 15 amino acids. The V end lost 0 bases, the J end lost 2 bases, and 10 bases lay between the germline ends. The CDR3 sequence is CASSYSKGQNTEAFF. As DNA, the CDR3 is TGTGCCAGCAGTTACTCAAAAGGACAAAACACTGAAGCTTTCTTT.

Turning to this clonotype: With a much larger clone just one base away, this may be a read error. This chain links TRBV10-3 with TRBJ2-2, with 7 bases aligning to TRBD2. CDR3 length: 12 amino acids. V lost 11 bases and J lost 8; bases outside the gene matches: 8. Germline CDR1 and CDR2: ENHRY and SYGVKD. The CDR3 DNA is TGTGCCTCAACTCCGGGAGGAGGGGAGCTGTTTTTT. It is translated as CASTPGGGELFF.

The rearrangement links TRBV2 to TRBJ2-3; unclear D gene. V was trimmed by 8 bases and J by 3 bases, leaving 6 bases between them. This CDR3 is built from 11 residues. The germline V gene encodes CDR1 SNHLY and CDR2 FYNNEI. DNA of the CDR3: TGTGCCAGCGGAGAGACAGATACGCAGTATTTT. Its protein product is CASGETDTQYF.

V is TRBV5-1 and J is TRBJ2-3; D remains ambiguous. Germline V CDR1 and CDR2: SGHRS, YFSETQ. The CDR3 runs 15 residues. Trimming cost V 0 bases and J 0 bases, with 8 bases left between them. The CDR3 protein is CASSLGEKSTDTQYF. Here the CDR3 DNA reads TGCGCCAGCAGCTTGGGGGAAAAGAGCACAGATACGCAGTATTTT.

This clonotype was recorded at least ten times. V usage is TRBV12-3 or TRBV12-4 and J usage is TRBJ2-1, with 8 bases identical to TRBD1. CDR3 length: 15 residues. V gave up 6 bases and J gave up 4 bases; unmatched junction bases: 8. CDR3 bases: TGTGCCAGCAGCTCTGGACAGGGCACATACAATGAGCAGTTCTTC. Translating gives CASSSGQGTYNEQFF.

This clonotype occurred a few times. The V and J genes are TRBV5-1 and TRBJ2-2; the D is unclear. The CDR3 has 14 residues. CDR1 is SGHRS and CDR2 is YFSETQ in the germline V gene. V shed 3 bases and J shed 7 bases, with 13 bases lying between them. For the CDR3, the DNA is TGCGCCAGCAGCTCTAACGCGTTAGGCGGGGAGCTGTTTTTT. This codes for CASSSNALGGELFF.

This CDR3 is CASIPRTFSYNEQFF. In DNA, the CDR3 is TGTGCCAGCATTCCCCGGACGTTCTCCTACAATGAGCAGTTCTTC. V and J are TRBV12-3 or TRBV12-4 and TRBJ2-1, with D uncertain. The CDR3 extends over 15 amino acids. Trimming pared 7 bases from V and 0 bases from J, leaving 13 bases between.